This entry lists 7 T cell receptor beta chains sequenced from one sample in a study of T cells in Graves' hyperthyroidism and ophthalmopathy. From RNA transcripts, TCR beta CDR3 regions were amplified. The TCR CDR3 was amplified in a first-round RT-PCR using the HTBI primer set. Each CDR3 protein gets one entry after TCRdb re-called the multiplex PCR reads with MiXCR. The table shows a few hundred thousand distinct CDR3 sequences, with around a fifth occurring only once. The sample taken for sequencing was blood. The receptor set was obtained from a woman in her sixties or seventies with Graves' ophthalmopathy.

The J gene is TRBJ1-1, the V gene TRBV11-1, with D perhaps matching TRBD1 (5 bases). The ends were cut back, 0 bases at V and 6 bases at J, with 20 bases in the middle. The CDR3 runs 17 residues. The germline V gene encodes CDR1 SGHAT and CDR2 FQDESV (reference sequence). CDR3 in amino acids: CASSLASPGLGLAEAFF. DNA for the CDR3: TGTGCCAGCAGCTTAGCTAGCCCGGGACTGGGTTTGGCTGAAGCTTTCTTT.

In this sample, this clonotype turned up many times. CDR3 DNA: TGCAGTGCCTCTATGGGGGGCCCTAAACAGAATGAGCAGTTCTTC. Translation gives CSASMGGPKQNEQFF. This chain connects TRBV20-1 to TRBJ2-1; D possibly uses TRBD1 or TRBD2 (6 bases each). CDR3 size: 15 residues. Trimming removed 6 bases from V and 7 bases from J, with 22 bases in between. Germline V gives CDR1 DFQATT, CDR2 SNEGSKA (reference sequence).

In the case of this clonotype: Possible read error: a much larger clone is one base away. For the CDR3, the DNA is TGTGCCAGCACCGAGACAGGAGTGGTTGAAAAACTGTTTTTT. Its translation is CASTETGVVEKLFF. This chain uses TRBV28 with TRBJ1-4, with a possible D match to TRBD1 (6 bases). Trimming left V 7 bases short and J 7 bases short, with 16 bases between. Germline CDR1 is MDHEN and CDR2 is SYDVKM. The length of the CDR3 is 14 residues.

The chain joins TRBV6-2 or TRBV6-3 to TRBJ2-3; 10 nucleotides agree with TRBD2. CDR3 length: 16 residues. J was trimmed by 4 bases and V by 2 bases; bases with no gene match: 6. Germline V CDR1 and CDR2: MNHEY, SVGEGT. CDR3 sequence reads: CASSYGPSGRADTQYF. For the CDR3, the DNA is TGTGCCAGCAGTTACGGGCCTAGCGGGAGAGCAGATACGCAGTATTTT.

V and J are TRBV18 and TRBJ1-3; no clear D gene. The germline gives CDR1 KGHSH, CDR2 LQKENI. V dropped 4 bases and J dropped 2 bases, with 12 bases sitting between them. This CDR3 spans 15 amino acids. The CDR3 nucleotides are TGTGCCAGCTCACAGGTTCGCACAACTGGAAACACCATATATTTT. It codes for CASSQVRTTGNTIYF.

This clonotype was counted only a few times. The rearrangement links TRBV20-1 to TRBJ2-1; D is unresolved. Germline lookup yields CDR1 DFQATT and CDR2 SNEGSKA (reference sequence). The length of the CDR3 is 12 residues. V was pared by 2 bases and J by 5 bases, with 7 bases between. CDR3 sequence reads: CSARWVDNEQFF. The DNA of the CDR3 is TGCAGTGCTAGATGGGTTGACAATGAGCAGTTCTTC.

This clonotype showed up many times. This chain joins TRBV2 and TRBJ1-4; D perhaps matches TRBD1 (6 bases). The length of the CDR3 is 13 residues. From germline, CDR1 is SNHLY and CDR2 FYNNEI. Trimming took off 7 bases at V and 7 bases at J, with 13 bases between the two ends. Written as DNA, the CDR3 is TGTGCCAGCACTCGACAGGAGGGTGAAAAACTGTTTTTT. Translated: CASTRQEGEKLFF.